This T cell receptor beta chain appears in the sequencing data of a study of T cells in Graves' hyperthyroidism and ophthalmopathy. Amplification yielded TCR beta CDR3 regions, with RNA transcripts as the source. First-round RT-PCR of the TCR CDR3 relied on the HTBI primer set. TCRdb itself ran the multiplex PCR reads through MiXCR, one entry per CDR3 protein. Of a few hundred thousand distinct CDR3 sequences listed, around a fifth were seen once; the top ten hold about 40%. Broader study findings: In the analysis, a 13 V-J model separated ophthalmopathy from stable hyperthyroidism.

This clonotype has a single count. Antigen: not known. Diagnostic decisions used clinical symptoms, serum thyroxine and TRAb, thyroid ultrasound and orbital computed tomography. The CDR3 extends over 14 amino acids. The germline V and J ends were trimmed by 4 bases and 3 bases, with 14 bases remaining between them. Germline loops: CDR1 GTSNPN, CDR2 SVGIG (reference sequence). The source is a man aged 50 to 59 with Graves' ophthalmopathy. Material for sequencing was blood. The chain joins TRBV30 to TRBJ2-3; maybe TRBD1 (5 bases). The CDR3 spells CAWNRGRATDTQYF. CDR3 in DNA: TGTGCCTGGAATAGAGGCAGGGCTACAGATACGCAGTATTTT.